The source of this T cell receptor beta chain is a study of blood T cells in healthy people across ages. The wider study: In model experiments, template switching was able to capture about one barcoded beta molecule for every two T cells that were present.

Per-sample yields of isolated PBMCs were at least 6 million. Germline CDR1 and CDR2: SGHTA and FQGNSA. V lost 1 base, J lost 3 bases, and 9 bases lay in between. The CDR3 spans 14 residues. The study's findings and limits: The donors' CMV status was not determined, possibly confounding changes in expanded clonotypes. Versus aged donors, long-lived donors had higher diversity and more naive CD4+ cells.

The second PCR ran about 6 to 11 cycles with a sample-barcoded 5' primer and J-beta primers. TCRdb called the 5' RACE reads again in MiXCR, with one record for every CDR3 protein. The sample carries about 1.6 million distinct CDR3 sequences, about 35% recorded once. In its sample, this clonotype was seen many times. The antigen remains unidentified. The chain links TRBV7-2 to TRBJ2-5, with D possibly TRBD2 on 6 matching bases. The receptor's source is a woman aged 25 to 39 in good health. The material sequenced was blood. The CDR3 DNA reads TGTGCCAGCAGCTTAGGCGGGATGAAAGAGACCCAGTACTTC. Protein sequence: CASSLGGMKETQYF.